A single sample gave rise to the 24 T cell receptor beta chains below, sequenced in a study of cytomegalovirus exposure and HLA in healthy donors. Both 60 Vbeta primers and 13 Jbeta primers went into the PCR. The protocol was immunoSEQ multiplex PCR, while the TCRdb copy is restricted to in-frame clones and leaves out a portion. The repertoire holds 58,000 or so clones, with approximately 71% as singletons. The sequencing sample was made of PBMCs. These receptors came from a man aged 50-59 years in good health and CMV-seropositive.

The chain employs TRBV2 and TRBJ2-3; 7 bases are a match to TRBD2. There are 14 residues in the CDR3. Germline trimming cut 4 bases from V and 3 bases from J; bases unmatched to any gene: 4. Germline CDR1 and CDR2: SNHLY and FYNNEI. The CDR3 DNA is TGTGCCAGCAGTGGGGTAGCGGGTACAGATACGCAGTATTTT. Translated: CASSGVAGTDTQYF.

CDR3 protein: CASSLQGGPDTQYF. CDR3 in DNA: TGTGCCAGCAGCTTACAGGGGGGTCCAGATACGCAGTATTTT. The rearrangement uses TRBV7-2 and TRBJ2-3; D possibly corresponds to TRBD1 (7 bases). CDR3 length: 14 residues. V was cut by 2 bases and J by 4 bases, with 10 bases left in between. CDR1 is SGHTA and CDR2 is FQGNSA in the germline V gene. The full variable domain, rest sourced from reference TRBV7-2 and TRBJ2-3, is GAGVSQSPSNKVTEKGKDVELRCDPISGHTALYWYRQSLGQGLEFLIYFQGNSAPDKSGLPSDRFSAERTGGSVSTLTIQRTQQEDSAVYLCASSLQGGPDTQYFGPGTRLTVL.

This chain joins TRBV11-3 and TRBJ2-2, with D perhaps matching TRBD2 (5 bases). Between the trimmed V and J ends, which lost 5 bases and 0 bases, there was a span of 10 bases. The CDR3 runs 15 residues. CDR1 and CDR2 from the germline V gene are SGHNT and YENEEA. The chain's CDR3 is CASSLTGSNTGELFF. The CDR3 DNA sequence: TGTGCCAGCAGCCTCACGGGGTCGAACACCGGGGAGCTGTTTTTT.

This clone appeared a few times. V is TRBV19 and J is TRBJ1-4; D not resolved. Germline CDR1 is LNHDA and CDR2 is SQIVND (reference sequence). The CDR3 contains 15 residues. V was pared by 4 bases and J by 7 bases, with 16 bases between. This CDR3 is CASSTPEGFSEKLFF. CDR3 sequence (DNA): TGTGCCAGTAGTACCCCGGAGGGATTTTCTGAAAAACTGTTTTTT.

This chain connects TRBV5-4 to TRBJ1-1; no firm D call. CDR1 and CDR2 from the germline V gene are SGHNT and YYREEE (reference sequence). V was shortened by 0 bases and J by 4 bases, with 7 bases between the two germline ends. This CDR3 contains 13 residues. CDR3 DNA: TGTGCCAGCAGCTTGGGACTAGGCACTGAAGCTTTCTTT. Protein sequence: CASSLGLGTEAFF.

This clone showed up just a few times. The chain's CDR3 is CASSLAPLDYEQYF. The CDR3 DNA reads TGTGCCAGCAGCTTAGCGCCCTTAGACTACGAGCAGTACTTC. The rearrangement joins TRBV7-3 to TRBJ2-7; D gene ambiguous. CDR3 length: 14 amino acids. Trimming removed 2 bases at V and 3 bases at J, with 11 bases between. The germline V gene has CDR1 SGHTA and CDR2 FQGTGA.

The chain employs TRBV5-4 and TRBJ1-2; 9 nucleotides match TRBD1. CDR1 is SGHNT, CDR2 YYREEE, per germline (reference sequence). This CDR3 spans 16 amino acids. V lost 0 bases to trimming and J lost 2 bases; unmatched junction nucleotides: 5. CDR3 sequence reads: CASSLGGTGLNYGYTF. Written as DNA, the CDR3 is TGTGCCAGCAGCTTGGGGGGGACAGGGTTAAACTATGGCTACACCTTC.

The chain employs TRBV2 and TRBJ2-7, with 8 bases matching TRBD2. The CDR3 is made up of 14 amino acids. CDR1 and CDR2 from the germline V gene are SNHLY and FYNNEI. The J segment lost 6 bases and the V segment lost 7 bases, leaving 11 bases of the junction unmatched. The CDR3 nucleotides are TGTGCCAGCAAGCGGGATAGCGGGACTCTCGAGCAGTACTTC. Amino acids: CASKRDSGTLEQYF. Supplemented by reference TRBV2 and TRBJ2-7, the full variable domain reads EPEVTQTPSHQVTQMGQEVILRCVPISNHLYFYWYRQILGQKVEFLVSFYNNEISEKSEIFDDQFSVERPDGSNFTLKIRSTKLEDSAMYFCASKRDSGTLEQYFGPGTRLTVT.

The V and J genes are TRBV29-1 and TRBJ1-1, with TRBD1 identical over 8 bases. The germline V gene encodes CDR1 SQVTM and CDR2 ANQGSEA. V trimming: 4 bases; J trimming: 1 base; junction bases outside the gene matches: 5. The CDR3 spans 14 residues. CDR3 coding DNA: TGCAGCGTTGTCGATGGGACAGGGAACACTGAAGCTTTCTTT. This codes for CSVVDGTGNTEAFF.

The chain couples TRBV7-7 to TRBJ2-1; 14 nucleotides match TRBD2. The CDR3 runs to 15 residues. V was clipped by 5 bases and J by 6 bases; unmatched bases: 3. CDR1 is SSHAT, CDR2 FNYEAQ, per germline (reference sequence). This CDR3 is CASSPGTSGSNEQFF. The CDR3 coding sequence is TGTGCCAGCAGCCCCGGGACTAGCGGGAGCAATGAGCAGTTCTTC.

The chain employs TRBV2 and TRBJ1-2; D is perhaps TRBD1 (6 bases). Germline-derived CDR1 and CDR2 are SNHLY and FYNNEI. Trimming stripped 6 bases from V and 2 bases from J, with 10 bases between. CDR3 length: 13 amino acids. In DNA form, the CDR3 reads TGTGCCAGCAGACCTCAGGGGAACTATGGCTACACCTTC. This codes for CASRPQGNYGYTF.

This clone appeared a few times. The chain employs TRBV30 and TRBJ1-5; TRBD1 matches 8 bases. The V gene end was trimmed by 0 bases and the J gene end by 0 bases; junction bases not matched to a gene: 7. Germline CDR1 is GTSNPN and CDR2 is SVGIG (reference sequence). The CDR3 is 17 residues long. This chain's CDR3 is CAWSVDRVSISNQPQHF. The CDR3 bases are TGTGCCTGGAGTGTGGACAGGGTGTCGATTAGCAATCAGCCCCAGCATTTT.

The V and J genes are TRBV5-5 and TRBJ1-4; the D gene is possibly TRBD1 (6 bases). Germline values: CDR1 SGHKS, CDR2 YYEKEE (reference sequence). The CDR3 runs 14 residues. Trimming removed 5 bases from V and 5 bases from J, with 13 bases in between. DNA for the CDR3: TGTGCCAGCAGGAGACAGGAGAAGAATGAAAAACTGTTTTTT. This gives the protein CASRRQEKNEKLFF.

The V call is TRBV28, the J call TRBJ1-5, with D hard to call. Germline V gene sequence: CDR1 MDHEN, CDR2 SYDVKM. The CDR3 runs to 13 residues. Trimming removed 6 bases at V and 5 bases at J, with 11 bases between. The CDR3 DNA follows: TGTGCCAGCAGAAAGGTACGGGATCAGCCCCAGCATTTT. As protein: CASRKVRDQPQHF.

The V and J genes are TRBV6-6 and TRBJ1-2; no firm D call. Looked up from germline, CDR1 is MNHNY and CDR2 is SVGAGI (reference sequence). Trimming stripped 2 bases from V and 2 bases from J, with 6 bases between. The CDR3 has 13 residues. CDR3 loop: CASSYAENYGYTF. The CDR3 nucleotides read TGTGCCAGCAGTTACGCGGAAAACTATGGCTACACCTTC.

The chain combines TRBV19 with TRBJ2-7; 7 nucleotides agree with TRBD1. The CDR3 contains 15 residues. The germline CDR1 and CDR2 sequences are LNHDA and SQIVND (reference sequence). Trimming removed 3 bases from V and 3 bases from J; junction bases left unmatched: 8. As DNA, the CDR3 is TGTGCCAGTAGTATTGTAGGGGGCTTTAACTACGAGCAGTACTTC. Residues: CASSIVGGFNYEQYF. Looking up the rest from reference TRBV19 and TRBJ2-7 gives the full variable domain: DGGITQSPKYLFRKEGQNVTLSCEQNLNHDAMYWYRQDPGQGLRLIYYSQIVNDFQKGDIAEGYSVSREKKESFPLTVTSAQKNPTAFYLCASSIVGGFNYEQYFGPGTRLTVT.

This chain links TRBV10-3 with TRBJ2-1; 12 bases map to TRBD2. The CDR3 loop spans 14 amino acids. CDR1 is ENHRY, CDR2 SYGVKD, per germline. V lost 6 bases, J lost 7 bases, and 4 bases stayed unmatched. The CDR3 spells CAISPGTSGNEQFF. DNA of the CDR3: TGTGCCATCAGCCCCGGGACTAGCGGGAATGAGCAGTTCTTC.

A few counts support this clone. The chain recombines TRBV11-2 with TRBJ2-1; no definite D call. Trimming took off 0 bases at V and 6 bases at J, with 6 bases between the two ends. Germline loops: CDR1 SGHAT, CDR2 FQNNGV. This CDR3 is built from 13 residues. This chain's CDR3 is CASSLDRSNEQFF. The CDR3 DNA reads as TGTGCCAGCAGCTTAGACAGATCCAATGAGCAGTTCTTC.

The chain recombines TRBV5-1 with TRBJ2-3; TRBD2 is a possible D gene (7 bases). The CDR3 totals 14 residues. Trimming took off 2 bases at V and 8 bases at J, with 15 bases between the two ends. Germline V gene lookup returns CDR1 SGHRS and CDR2 YFSETQ. CDR3 region: CASSLGGARSTQYF. CDR3 coding DNA: TGCGCCAGCAGCTTAGGGGGGGCGCGGTCTACGCAGTATTTT.

The J gene is TRBJ1-2, the V gene TRBV6-6, with D tentatively TRBD1 (5 bases). Trimming cost V 5 bases and J 5 bases, with 18 bases left between them. The CDR3 is 15 residues long. Germline CDR1 is MNHNY and CDR2 is SVGAGI (reference sequence). The CDR3 sequence is CASSPMGRGVYGYTF. The CDR3 DNA follows: TGTGCCAGCAGTCCGATGGGGAGGGGCGTTTATGGCTACACCTTC.

The chain joins TRBV19 to TRBJ1-2; 9 bases fit TRBD1. V trimming: 8 bases; J trimming: 5 bases; junction bases outside the gene matches: 6. Germline CDR1 is LNHDA and CDR2 is SQIVND (reference sequence). The CDR3 sequence is 13 residues long. The CDR3 sequence: CASVDRGEYGYTF. The CDR3 DNA reads TGTGCCAGTGTGGACAGGGGAGAATATGGCTACACCTTC. The complete variable domain, with remaining parts taken from reference TRBV19 and TRBJ1-2, reads DGGITQSPKYLFRKEGQNVTLSCEQNLNHDAMYWYRQDPGQGLRLIYYSQIVNDFQKGDIAEGYSVSREKKESFPLTVTSAQKNPTAFYLCASVDRGEYGYTFGSGTRLTVV.

The CDR3 sequence: CASSQVQGNQPQHF. The CDR3 DNA reads TGCGCCAGCAGCCAAGTGCAGGGCAATCAGCCCCAGCATTTT. This chain joins TRBV4-1 and TRBJ1-5, with D hard to call. Per germline, CDR1 MGHRA and CDR2 YSYEKL. Trimming took off 1 base at V and 2 bases at J, with 6 bases between the two ends. The length of the CDR3 is 14 residues.

In DNA form, the CDR3 reads TGTGCCAGCAGCCCGTCCTCTAGCACAGATACGCAGTATTTT. It translates to CASSPSSSTDTQYF. The rearrangement links TRBV7-2 to TRBJ2-3; D remains ambiguous. The length of the CDR3 is 14 residues. Germline V gene sequence: CDR1 SGHTA, CDR2 FQGNSA. Trimming removed 5 bases at V and 0 bases at J, with 9 bases between.

The V and J genes are TRBV4-1 and TRBJ2-7; TRBD2 matches 7 bases. CDR3 length equals 13 residues. The V gene end was trimmed by 6 bases and the J gene end by 3 bases; junction bases not matched to a gene: 5. Germline V lookup: CDR1 MGHRA, CDR2 YSYEKL. This chain's CDR3 is CASSSQRGYEQYF. The CDR3 region has the DNA TGCGCCAGCAGTAGTCAGCGGGGCTACGAGCAGTACTTC.